This TCR beta chain was recovered during a study of cytomegalovirus exposure and HLA in healthy donors. At the level of the study: Earlier sequencing of about 179 million T cells yielded 120 million or so unique TCR beta sequences.

60 Vbeta and 13 Jbeta primers were used in PCR. Using immunoSEQ multiplex PCR, the repertoire was profiled, and TCRdb retains in-frame clones only, with some absent. The sample holds under 100,000 clones, 63% seen once. Study-level points and caveats: Per a later analysis, 15,000 to 20,000 TCR beta sequences showed association with HLA alleles at 0.05 false discovery rate. In an earlier analysis, productive rearrangement rates for most beta V segments clustered near 87% or 30%. In vitro data verified a few CMV-associated chains as specific for CMV antigens.

This clone was counted a few times. Its antigen remains unidentified. The germline gives CDR1 MDHEN, CDR2 SYDVKM. CDR3 length: 14 amino acids. The V gene end was trimmed by 4 bases and the J gene end by 4 bases; junction bases not matched to a gene: 7. The sequence was obtained from a woman aged 40 to 55 in good health and CMV-seropositive. V and J are TRBV28 and TRBJ2-7; the match to TRBD1 covers 7 bases. The sequencing sample was made of PBMCs. The CDR3 protein is CASSSGQARYEQYF. DNA for the CDR3: TGTGCCAGCAGTTCTGGACAGGCTCGGTACGAGCAGTACTTC. Combining the CDR3 with reference TRBV28 and TRBJ2-7 gives the whole variable domain DVKVTQSSRYLVKRTGEKVFLECVQDMDHENMFWYRQDPGLGLRLIYFSYDVKMKEKGDIPEGYSVSREKKERFSLILESASTNQTSMYLCASSSGQARYEQYFGPGTRLTVT.